The T cell receptor (beta chain) under discussion was sequenced for a study of T cell responses to AZD1222 COVID-19 vaccine. About the research overall: Pooled together were second doses at about 4 or about 12 weeks. Study-wide results and caveats: Reportedly, close to half of spike-specific TCRs are directed against unmutated variant regions.

This clone was seen a few times. The target antigen is unknown. The CDR3 length is 15 residues. Trimming took 8 bases from V and 7 from J; bases not matched to a gene: 13. The germline CDR1 and CDR2 sequences are SNHLY and FYNNEI. The assay was immunoSEQ multiplex PCR, and TCRdb's table has in-frame clones only and misses some. The sample yields about 35,000 clones, 86% seen once. This sample comprised peripheral blood, obtained on day 0 of AZD1222 vaccination. V gene TRBV2 combines with J gene TRBJ1-1, with TRBD1 matching 10 bases. The clonotype comes from an adult in good health. Written as DNA, the CDR3 is TGTGCCAGCGGGGGACAGGGGAATTTGAAGGTTGAAGCTTTCTTT. Its protein is CASGGQGNLKVEAFF.